This passage covers 9 T cell receptor beta chains from one sample sequenced in a study of blood T cell repertoires in COVID-19. Only in-frame clones appear in the TCRdb table, and some are missing; sequencing was by immunoSEQ multiplex PCR. Of some 200,000 clones in the sample, 85% to 90% were seen once. Sequenced input: peripheral blood. The receptors come from a man younger than 30 with active or convalescent COVID-19.

This clone appeared a single time. This chain joins TRBV19 and TRBJ1-3; 11 positions agree with TRBD1. Per germline, CDR1 LNHDA and CDR2 SQIVND (reference sequence). The CDR3 consists of 16 residues. With V trimmed by 5 bases and J by 4 bases, 7 bases remained unmatched. The CDR3 DNA reads TGTGCCAGTAGTTCGAGGACAGGGGGCACCGGAAACACCATATATTTT. This sequence encodes CASSSRTGGTGNTIYF.

This chain links TRBV19 with TRBJ1-2, with D perhaps TRBD1 (6 bases). Germline V lookup: CDR1 LNHDA, CDR2 SQIVND (reference sequence). V was shortened by 2 bases and J by 6 bases, with 13 bases between the two germline ends. The CDR3 contains 14 residues. The DNA for the CDR3 is TGTGCCAGTAGTATACCAGGGGTTTATCATGGCTACACCTTC. Protein sequence: CASSIPGVYHGYTF.

The chain recombines TRBV9 with TRBJ2-1; D is possibly TRBD2 (5 bases). Trimming took 0 bases from V and 10 from J, leaving 14 bases between them. Germline V gives CDR1 SGDLS, CDR2 YYNGEE. The CDR3 sequence is 14 residues long. Written as DNA, the CDR3 is TGTGCCAGCAGCGTAGGCGGGTTGACAAGCGAGCAGTTCTTC. It specifies CASSVGGLTSEQFF.

The chain has TRBV7-9 and TRBJ1-2; 7 nucleotides agree with TRBD1. V gave up 4 bases and J gave up 6 bases; unmatched junction bases: 17. This CDR3 spans 17 amino acids. CDR1 and CDR2 (germline): SEHNR, FQNEAQ (reference sequence). In DNA form, the CDR3 reads TGTGCCAGCAGCTCCGTTAGAAATCGACAGGGTAGTGATGGCTACACCTTC. Its protein product is CASSSVRNRQGSDGYTF.

The rearrangement links TRBV5-1 to TRBJ1-6; 9 positions match TRBD1. Germline V gives CDR1 SGHRS, CDR2 YFSETQ. This CDR3 has 16 amino acids. V trimming: 4 bases; J trimming: 7 bases; junction bases outside the gene matches: 9. The CDR3 sequence is CASSPSRDRENSPLHF. The DNA of the CDR3 is TGCGCCAGCAGCCCGTCCCGGGACAGGGAAAATTCACCCCTCCACTTT.

The CDR3 loop reads CASSLGQGSTDTQYF. The CDR3 DNA sequence: TGTGCCAGCAGCCTGGGACAGGGAAGCACAGATACGCAGTATTTT. V usage is TRBV7-9 and J usage is TRBJ2-3; 9 bases are a match to TRBD1. This CDR3 contains 15 residues. V lost 5 bases to trimming and J lost 0 bases; unmatched junction nucleotides: 3. Germline V gene data show CDR1 as SEHNR and CDR2 as FQNEAQ (reference sequence).

J is TRBJ1-5 and V is TRBV5-8; 10 bases are a match to TRBD1. Germline V CDR1 and CDR2: SGHTS, YDEGEE. This CDR3 comprises 15 residues. Trimming removed 4 bases from V and 4 bases from J; junction bases left unmatched: 5. CDR3 residues: CASSLGQGGNQPQHF. The CDR3 region has the DNA TGTGCCAGCAGCCTTGGACAGGGGGGAAATCAGCCCCAGCATTTT. Variable domain in full (rest from reference TRBV5-8 and TRBJ1-5): EAGVTQSPTHLIKTRGQQATLRCSPISGHTSVYWYQQALGLGLQFLLWYDEGEERNRGNFPPRFSGRQFPNYSSELNVNALELEDSALYLCASSLGQGGNQPQHFGDGTRLSIL.

This chain uses TRBV19 with TRBJ1-4; 8 nucleotides align to TRBD1. Germline V gene sequence: CDR1 LNHDA, CDR2 SQIVND (reference sequence). CDR3 size: 15 residues. After removal of 7 bases from V and 7 bases from J, the junction contained 11 bases not matched to a gene. The CDR3 here is CASILGQGYGEKLFF. The CDR3 DNA reads TGTGCCAGTATTCTCGGACAGGGCTACGGTGAAAAACTGTTTTTT.

V and J are TRBV4-2 and TRBJ1-5, with 9 bases identical to TRBD1. CDR1 and CDR2 (germline): LGHNA, YNFKEQ. Trimming cost V 0 bases and J 2 bases; bases outside gene matches: 5. The CDR3 totals 17 residues. The CDR3 nucleotides are TGTGCCAGCAGCCAAGAACCCCGGACAGGGGGCAATCAGCCCCAGCATTTT. Amino acids: CASSQEPRTGGNQPQHF.